The present T cell receptor (beta chain) was sequenced within a study of T cells in Graves' hyperthyroidism and ophthalmopathy. CDR1 and CDR2 from the germline V gene are MNHEY and SVGEGT. Trimming left V 8 bases short and J 3 bases short, with 11 bases between. The CDR3 runs 12 residues. Template material for amplifying TCR beta CDR3 regions consisted of RNA transcripts. The study used the HTBI primer set for a first-round RT-PCR of the TCR CDR3. TCRdb reprocessed the multiplex PCR reads with MiXCR, giving one entry per CDR3 protein. The data show a few hundred thousand distinct CDR3 sequences, with about 20% seen just once and approximately 26% held by the top ten. This clonotype was detected many times.

This chain connects TRBV6-2 or TRBV6-3 to TRBJ2-7, with a weak D call TRBD2 (6 bases). The receptor comes from a man younger than 35 with Graves' hyperthyroidism. Sequencing used blood. CDR3 nucleotides: TGTGCCAGCGGAAGGGACTTCTACGAGCAGTACTTC. This sequence encodes CASGRDFYEQYF.